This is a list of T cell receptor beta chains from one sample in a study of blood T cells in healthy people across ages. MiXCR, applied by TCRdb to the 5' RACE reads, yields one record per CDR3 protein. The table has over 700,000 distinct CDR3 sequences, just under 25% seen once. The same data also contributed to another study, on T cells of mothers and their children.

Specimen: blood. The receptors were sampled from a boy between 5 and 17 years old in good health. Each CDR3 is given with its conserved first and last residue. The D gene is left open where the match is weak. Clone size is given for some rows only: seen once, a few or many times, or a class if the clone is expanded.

CDR3nt: TGCAGCGTTCTTGAGACAGGGAATGAAAAACTGTTTTTT
CDR3aa: CSVLETGNEKLFF
abundance: few
j_gene: TRBJ1-4
v_gene: TRBV29-1
d_gene: TRBD1

CDR3nt: TGCAGTGCGTGGGTGGGCCTTTCCTACAATGAGCAGTTCTTC
CDR3aa: CSAWVGLSYNEQFF
abundance: .
j_gene: TRBJ2-1
v_gene: TRBV20-1
d_gene: .

CDR3nt: TGCGCCAGCAGCCAACCCGCTAGCGCCCTAGCCAAAAACATTCAGTACTTC
CDR3aa: CASSQPASALAKNIQYF
abundance: .
j_gene: TRBJ2-4
v_gene: TRBV4-1
d_gene: .

CDR3nt: TGTGCCAGCAGCTCTCTGGGACAGGGGGTAATTTTT
CDR3aa: CASSSLGQGVIF
abundance: .
j_gene: TRBJ1-4
v_gene: TRBV11-3
d_gene: TRBD1

CDR3nt: TGTGCCAGCAGCTTGCACGCGGCCGCCTCCTACAATGAGCAGTTCTTC
CDR3aa: CASSLHAAASYNEQFF
abundance: .
j_gene: TRBJ2-1
v_gene: TRBV7-9
d_gene: .

CDR3nt: TGTGCCAGCAGCTCTACCCTAGCGGGGGCCCACAATGAGCAGTTCTTC
CDR3aa: CASSSTLAGAHNEQFF
abundance: .
j_gene: TRBJ2-1
v_gene: TRBV11-3
d_gene: TRBD2

CDR3nt: TGTGCCAGCAGCCCTATTGGCCCAGAGACCCAGTACTTC
CDR3aa: CASSPIGPETQYF
abundance: few
j_gene: TRBJ2-5
v_gene: TRBV7-9
d_gene: .

CDR3nt: TGTGCCAGCAGTTATCGCTCAGGGAGAGGCGAGACCCAGTACTTC
CDR3aa: CASSYRSGRGETQYF
abundance: few
j_gene: TRBJ2-5
v_gene: TRBV6-2/TRBV6-3
d_gene: .

CDR3nt: TGTGCCAGCAGTTCCTCCGGGACAGGGGTCCTCGAGCAGTACTTC
CDR3aa: CASSSSGTGVLEQYF
abundance: few
j_gene: TRBJ2-7
v_gene: TRBV28
d_gene: TRBD1

CDR3nt: TGTGCCAGCAGCTTGGAAGCTAGCGGGAGGGCCTCAGATACGCAGTATTTT
CDR3aa: CASSLEASGRASDTQYF
abundance: .
j_gene: TRBJ2-3
v_gene: TRBV5-5
d_gene: TRBD2

CDR3nt: TGTGCCAGCAGCTTAGCGTATATTGGGGGTTCGACAGATACGCAGTATTTT
CDR3aa: CASSLAYIGGSTDTQYF
abundance: .
j_gene: TRBJ2-3
v_gene: TRBV7-8
d_gene: .

CDR3nt: TGTGCCACTAGCGGGGGGCAAACCACAGATACGCAGTATTTT
CDR3aa: CATSGGQTTDTQYF
abundance: few
j_gene: TRBJ2-3
v_gene: TRBV10-3
d_gene: TRBD2

CDR3nt: TGTGCCAGCAGCCAACCCGGGACAGGGAGCTACGAGCAGTACTTC
CDR3aa: CASSQPGTGSYEQYF
abundance: few
j_gene: TRBJ2-7
v_gene: TRBV4-2
d_gene: TRBD1

CDR3nt: TGTGCCAGCAGCCAAGGTCAGCTAGGGACACGGACTGGGCAGTTCTTC
CDR3aa: CASSQGQLGTRTGQFF
abundance: .
j_gene: TRBJ2-1
v_gene: TRBV4-2
d_gene: .

CDR3nt: TGTGCCACCAGCAGCCCGGACAGGGGAAGGGATGGCTACACCTTC
CDR3aa: CATSSPDRGRDGYTF
abundance: few
j_gene: TRBJ1-2
v_gene: TRBV15
d_gene: TRBD1

CDR3nt: TGTGCCAGCGTCAGGGCTGGACAGGGCTTTCAGCCCCAGCATTTT
CDR3aa: CASVRAGQGFQPQHF
abundance: few
j_gene: TRBJ1-5
v_gene: TRBV6-2/TRBV6-3
d_gene: TRBD1

CDR3nt: TGTGCCACCAGCACAGAGTCCAGGGAGACCCAGTACTTC
CDR3aa: CATSTESRETQYF
abundance: .
j_gene: TRBJ2-5
v_gene: TRBV15
d_gene: .

CDR3nt: TGTGCCAGCTCAGGGGGCCTAAGCTCCTACGAGCAGTACTTC
CDR3aa: CASSGGLSSYEQYF
abundance: .
j_gene: TRBJ2-7
v_gene: TRBV6-5
d_gene: TRBD1

CDR3nt: TGTGCCAGCAGGGACACCGGGACTAGCGGGAGGGGAGGGCTCTTC
CDR3aa: CASRDTGTSGRGGLF
abundance: .
j_gene: TRBJ2-1
v_gene: TRBV2
d_gene: TRBD2

CDR3nt: TGTGCCAGCAGCTTAGTCTTTTCGGGTACCCAGTACTTC
CDR3aa: CASSLVFSGTQYF
abundance: .
j_gene: TRBJ2-5
v_gene: TRBV7-2
d_gene: .

CDR3nt: TGCGCCAGCAGGAACACGGAGGGCTCCTACGAGCAGTACTTC
CDR3aa: CASRNTEGSYEQYF
abundance: .
j_gene: TRBJ2-7
v_gene: TRBV5-1
d_gene: .

CDR3nt: TGTGCCAGCAGTTACTCTGAGGATGAGCAGTTCTTC
CDR3aa: CASSYSEDEQFF
abundance: .
j_gene: TRBJ2-1
v_gene: TRBV6-6
d_gene: .

CDR3nt: TGTGCCAGCAGCCCCGGGACTCCGGATACGCAGTATTTT
CDR3aa: CASSPGTPDTQYF
abundance: few
j_gene: TRBJ2-3
v_gene: TRBV7-2
d_gene: .

CDR3nt: TGTGCCAGCAGCCCTGGACTAGCGGGGCAGTCCTACAATGAGCAGTTCTTC
CDR3aa: CASSPGLAGQSYNEQFF
abundance: .
j_gene: TRBJ2-1
v_gene: TRBV9
d_gene: TRBD2

CDR3nt: TGCGCCAGCAGCCAAGAGGAACTAGCGATTATGAATGAGCAGTTCTTC
CDR3aa: CASSQEELAIMNEQFF
abundance: .
j_gene: TRBJ2-1
v_gene: TRBV4-3
d_gene: TRBD2

CDR3nt: TGCAGTGCTAGAGCCCCCCAAGGTGTGAGGCCCCAAGAGACCCAGTACTTC
CDR3aa: CSARAPQGVRPQETQYF
abundance: few
j_gene: TRBJ2-5
v_gene: TRBV20-1
d_gene: .

CDR3nt: TGCAGCGTCTGGACGGGAGGGATCTACGAGCAGTACTTC
CDR3aa: CSVWTGGIYEQYF
abundance: .
j_gene: TRBJ2-7
v_gene: TRBV29-1
d_gene: TRBD2

CDR3nt: TGCAGTGCTAGGGGACTAGCGGGAGTGGTGGGAGAGACCCAGTACTTC
CDR3aa: CSARGLAGVVGETQYF
abundance: .
j_gene: TRBJ2-5
v_gene: TRBV20-1
d_gene: TRBD2

CDR3nt: TGTGCCTCGCCAGGAGGTGCCACCGGGGAGCTGTTTTTT
CDR3aa: CASPGGATGELFF
abundance: .
j_gene: TRBJ2-2
v_gene: TRBV12-3/TRBV12-4
d_gene: .

CDR3nt: TGTGCCAGCAGTGGGACTAGCGGGAGGAACACCGCGAACACCGGGGAGCTGTTTTTT
CDR3aa: CASSGTSGRNTANTGELFF
abundance: .
j_gene: TRBJ2-2
v_gene: TRBV27
d_gene: TRBD2

CDR3nt: TGTGCCAGCAGCCAAGAACAGATTAATTCACCCCTCCACTTT
CDR3aa: CASSQEQINSPLHF
abundance: .
j_gene: TRBJ1-6
v_gene: TRBV3-1
d_gene: .

CDR3nt: TGTGCCATCAGTGAGTCGGGGGTGCGGTCGCCCCTCCACTTT
CDR3aa: CAISESGVRSPLHF
abundance: few
j_gene: TRBJ1-6
v_gene: TRBV10-3
d_gene: .

CDR3nt: TGTGCCAGCAGCTTAGTAGGGGAAGATACGCAGTATTTT
CDR3aa: CASSLVGEDTQYF
abundance: .
j_gene: TRBJ2-3
v_gene: TRBV7-6
d_gene: .

CDR3nt: TGTGCCAGCACCCCGATGTTCAGTAGAGATCTGTACGGGCAGTACTTC
CDR3aa: CASTPMFSRDLYGQYF
abundance: .
j_gene: TRBJ2-7
v_gene: TRBV21-1
d_gene: .

CDR3nt: TGTGCCAGCAGCCCTAGCGGGAGCCGGGAGCTGTTTTTT
CDR3aa: CASSPSGSRELFF
abundance: .
j_gene: TRBJ2-2
v_gene: TRBV7-9
d_gene: TRBD2

CDR3nt: TGTGCCAGCAGTTTAACGGACAGGGCCTTCATTCAGTACTTC
CDR3aa: CASSLTDRAFIQYF
abundance: few
j_gene: TRBJ2-4
v_gene: TRBV28
d_gene: TRBD1

CDR3nt: TGTGCCAGCAGCTTGGGAGGGGTTTCAGGTGAAAAACTGTTTTTT
CDR3aa: CASSLGGVSGEKLFF
abundance: few
j_gene: TRBJ1-4
v_gene: TRBV7-6
d_gene: .

CDR3nt: TGCAGCGTTGGTGCAGAGCCCACAGATACGCAGTATTTT
CDR3aa: CSVGAEPTDTQYF
abundance: .
j_gene: TRBJ2-3
v_gene: TRBV29-1
d_gene: .

CDR3nt: TGTGCCAGCAGCTTGGTTCGCAGGGTCAATCAGCCCCAGCATTTT
CDR3aa: CASSLVRRVNQPQHF
abundance: .
j_gene: TRBJ1-5
v_gene: TRBV5-4
d_gene: .

CDR3nt: TGCAGCGCCTTGTTAGGCAGGAACTATGGCTACACCTTC
CDR3aa: CSALLGRNYGYTF
abundance: few
j_gene: TRBJ1-2
v_gene: TRBV29-1
d_gene: .

CDR3nt: TGTGCCAGCAGTCCTCTAGCGGGAGGGCCATGGGATACGCAGTATTTT
CDR3aa: CASSPLAGGPWDTQYF
abundance: .
j_gene: TRBJ2-3
v_gene: TRBV28
d_gene: TRBD2

CDR3nt: TGTGCCAGCAGCAACAAAGGACTAGCGGGGACCTTC
CDR3aa: CASSNKGLAGTF
abundance: few
j_gene: TRBJ2-5
v_gene: TRBV6-6
d_gene: TRBD2

CDR3nt: TGTGCCAGCAGCCAACCTGGACAGACATCCTATGGCTACACCTTC
CDR3aa: CASSQPGQTSYGYTF
abundance: many
j_gene: TRBJ1-2
v_gene: TRBV5-6
d_gene: .

CDR3nt: TGCAGCGTTGGGCGTCAGGGGATAGATACGCAGTATTTT
CDR3aa: CSVGRQGIDTQYF
abundance: .
j_gene: TRBJ2-3
v_gene: TRBV29-1
d_gene: .

CDR3nt: TGTGCCAGCAGTTTTACCGGGTACGACTATGGCTACACCTTC
CDR3aa: CASSFTGYDYGYTF
abundance: few
j_gene: TRBJ1-2
v_gene: TRBV27
d_gene: .

CDR3nt: TGTGCCAGCAGCTCCGAGCTATTTGAGCAGTTCTTC
CDR3aa: CASSSELFEQFF
abundance: .
j_gene: TRBJ2-1
v_gene: TRBV13
d_gene: .

CDR3nt: TGTGCCAGCAGCCTCTTTAGGACGGAGCAAGAAAAACTGTTTTTT
CDR3aa: CASSLFRTEQEKLFF
abundance: .
j_gene: TRBJ1-4
v_gene: TRBV7-9
d_gene: .

CDR3nt: TGTGCCAGCAGCCGTGGCCTACTTGACAGGGCCAAAAACATTCAGTACTTC
CDR3aa: CASSRGLLDRAKNIQYF
abundance: .
j_gene: TRBJ2-4
v_gene: TRBV21-1
d_gene: .

CDR3nt: TGTGCCACCAGCAGAGATTACAGGGATCCTGGAAACACCATATATTTT
CDR3aa: CATSRDYRDPGNTIYF
abundance: .
j_gene: TRBJ1-3
v_gene: TRBV15
d_gene: .

CDR3nt: TGTGCTAGTGTTATCGACAATAAAGGGACCCAGTACTTC
CDR3aa: CASVIDNKGTQYF
abundance: .
j_gene: TRBJ2-5
v_gene: TRBV12-5
d_gene: .

CDR3nt: TGCAGTGCTACCAGACAGCAAACTAGCACAGATACGCAGTATTTT
CDR3aa: CSATRQQTSTDTQYF
abundance: .
j_gene: TRBJ2-3
v_gene: TRBV20-1
d_gene: .

CDR3nt: TGTGCCAGCAGCCCCCGGCCTTCGGGGGACGAGCAGTACTTC
CDR3aa: CASSPRPSGDEQYF
abundance: .
j_gene: TRBJ2-7
v_gene: TRBV7-4
d_gene: .

CDR3nt: TGCAGCGCCAATGGTCAGAACCAAGAGACCCAGTACTTC
CDR3aa: CSANGQNQETQYF
abundance: .
j_gene: TRBJ2-5
v_gene: TRBV29-1
d_gene: .

CDR3nt: TGTGCCAGCAGCCCCTGGACAGAGTCCGAGCAGTACTTC
CDR3aa: CASSPWTESEQYF
abundance: few
j_gene: TRBJ2-7
v_gene: TRBV5-6
d_gene: .

CDR3nt: TGTGCCAGCAGTGAAAGCGGGCCCTCCTACAATGAGCAGTTCTTC
CDR3aa: CASSESGPSYNEQFF
abundance: .
j_gene: TRBJ2-1
v_gene: TRBV2
d_gene: .

CDR3nt: TGTGCCAGCAGTGACGGGACTAGCCGGCGGGAGACCCAGTACTTC
CDR3aa: CASSDGTSRRETQYF
abundance: .
j_gene: TRBJ2-5
v_gene: TRBV25-1
d_gene: TRBD2